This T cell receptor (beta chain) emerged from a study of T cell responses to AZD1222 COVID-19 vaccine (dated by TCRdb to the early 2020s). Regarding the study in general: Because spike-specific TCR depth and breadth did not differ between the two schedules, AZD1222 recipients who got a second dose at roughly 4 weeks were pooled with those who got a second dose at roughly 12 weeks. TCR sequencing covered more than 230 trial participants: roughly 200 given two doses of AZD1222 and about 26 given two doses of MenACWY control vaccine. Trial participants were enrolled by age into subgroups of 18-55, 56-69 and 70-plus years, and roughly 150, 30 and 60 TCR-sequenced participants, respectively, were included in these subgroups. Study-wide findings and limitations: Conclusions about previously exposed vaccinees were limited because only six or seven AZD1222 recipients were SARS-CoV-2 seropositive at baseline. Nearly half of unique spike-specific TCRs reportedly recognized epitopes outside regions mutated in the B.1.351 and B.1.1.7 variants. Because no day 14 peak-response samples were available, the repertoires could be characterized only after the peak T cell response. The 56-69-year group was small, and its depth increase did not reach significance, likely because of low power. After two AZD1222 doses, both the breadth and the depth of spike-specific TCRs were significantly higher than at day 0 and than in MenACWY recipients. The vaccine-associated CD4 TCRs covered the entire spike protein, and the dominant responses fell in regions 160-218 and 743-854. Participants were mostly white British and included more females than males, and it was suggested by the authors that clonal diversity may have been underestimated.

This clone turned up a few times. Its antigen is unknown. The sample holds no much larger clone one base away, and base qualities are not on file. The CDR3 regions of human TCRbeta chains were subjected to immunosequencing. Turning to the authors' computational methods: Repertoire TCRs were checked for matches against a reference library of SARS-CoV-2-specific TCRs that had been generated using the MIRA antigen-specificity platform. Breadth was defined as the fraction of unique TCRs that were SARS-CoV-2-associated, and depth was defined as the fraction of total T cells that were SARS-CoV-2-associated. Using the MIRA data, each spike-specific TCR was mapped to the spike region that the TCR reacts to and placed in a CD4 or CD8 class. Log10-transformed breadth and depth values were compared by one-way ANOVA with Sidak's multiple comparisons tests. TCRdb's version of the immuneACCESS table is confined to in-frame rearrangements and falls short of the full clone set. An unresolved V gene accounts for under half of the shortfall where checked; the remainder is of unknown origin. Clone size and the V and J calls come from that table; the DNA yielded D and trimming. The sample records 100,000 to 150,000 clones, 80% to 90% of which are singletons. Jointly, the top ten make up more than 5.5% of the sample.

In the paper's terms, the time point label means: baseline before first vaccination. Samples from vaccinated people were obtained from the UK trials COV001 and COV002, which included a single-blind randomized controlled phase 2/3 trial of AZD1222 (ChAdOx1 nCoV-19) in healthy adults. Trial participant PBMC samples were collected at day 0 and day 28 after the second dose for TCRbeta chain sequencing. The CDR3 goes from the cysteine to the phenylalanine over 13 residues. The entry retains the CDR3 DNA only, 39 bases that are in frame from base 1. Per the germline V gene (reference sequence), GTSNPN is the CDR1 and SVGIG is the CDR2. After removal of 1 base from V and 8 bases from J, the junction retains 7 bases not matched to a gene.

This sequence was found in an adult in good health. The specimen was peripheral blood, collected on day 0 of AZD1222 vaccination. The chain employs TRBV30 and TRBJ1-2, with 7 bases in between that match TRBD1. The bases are TGTGCCTGGAGTGCAGGGGGGGTTCGGGGCTACACCTTC. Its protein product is CAWSAGGVRGYTF. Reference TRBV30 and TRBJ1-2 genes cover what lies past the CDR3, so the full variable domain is SQTIHQWPATLVQPVGSPLSLECTVEGTSNPNLYWYRQAAGRGLQLLFYSVGIGQISSEVPQNLSASRPQDRQFILSSKKLLLSDSGFYLCAWSAGGVRGYTFGSGTRLTVV.